Listed below are T cell receptor beta chains from one sample, sequenced in a study of CD8 T cells in Susac syndrome. One entry per CDR3 protein, called by TCRdb with MiXCR from the immunoSEQ multiplex PCR reads. This table holds about 180,000 distinct CDR3 sequences, 80% to 95% found once. Sequencing was done on a sample of CD4+ T cells from PBMCs. The receptor set was obtained from a human donor with multiple sclerosis. CDR3s include the opening cysteine and the closing phenylalanine or tryptophan.

length	J	V	CDR3
14	TRBJ1-1	TRBV5-1	CASSLVRRNTEAFF
13	TRBJ2-5	TRBV24-1	CATSTGGGETQYF
15	TRBJ1-2	TRBV6-5	CASSYLGQGARGYTF
14	TRBJ1-1	TRBV12-3/TRBV12-4	CASGITAMNTEAFF
12	TRBJ2-3	TRBV29-1	CSVPTRTDTQYF
14	TRBJ2-7	TRBV11-2	CASSLRGGSYEQYF
14	TRBJ2-3	TRBV12-3/TRBV12-4	CASSRGPSTDTQYF
15	TRBJ1-3	TRBV12-3/TRBV12-4	CASSAFAISGNTIYF
14	TRBJ2-3	TRBV4-2	CASSQGASTDTQYF
15	TRBJ2-7	TRBV20-1	CSARALDRELYEQYF
14	TRBJ2-7	TRBV5-1	CASSWRDGSYEQYF
16	TRBJ2-5	TRBV14	CASSQGLAGGWETQYF
14	TRBJ2-1	TRBV12-3/TRBV12-4	CASSLGLAFNEQFF
12	TRBJ2-5	TRBV6-5	CASRDNQETQYF
13	TRBJ1-2	TRBV18	CASSPTENYGYTF
14	TRBJ2-7	TRBV11-2	CASSLGPGSYEQYF
17	TRBJ2-4	TRBV2	CASSELWEWGALLVQYF
15	TRBJ2-2	TRBV6-1	CASSEAQGIIGELFF